The 2 T cell receptor beta chains below all came from one sample that was sequenced in a study of shared clonotypes between healthy human individuals. Method: immunoSEQ multiplex PCR; TCRdb's copy keeps in-frame clones and lacks some. The sample has some 1.5 million clones; roughly 96% are singletons. The sequenced sample was naive CD4+ T cells sorted from blood. Subset: CD45RA+ positively selected. The source of these receptors is a man aged 25-45 years in good health.

V gene TRBV5-1 combines with J gene TRBJ2-1; D gene unclear. Germline lookup yields CDR1 SGHRS and CDR2 YFSETQ. Trimming shortened V by 5 bases and J by 0 bases, and 6 bases separated the two germline ends. The CDR3 length is 13 residues. CDR3 protein: CASRRFSYNEQFF. For the CDR3, the DNA is TGCGCCAGCAGGAGATTCTCCTACAATGAGCAGTTCTTC.

This chain connects TRBV10-1 to TRBJ2-5; D remains ambiguous. Germline V gives CDR1 WNHNN, CDR2 SYGVQD (reference sequence). This CDR3 is 13 amino acids long. The V and J ends lost 4 bases and 1 base respectively, with 7 bases between them. CDR3 DNA sequence: TGCGCCAGCAGTGCCGACCGCCAAGAGACCCAGTACTTC. This sequence encodes CASSADRQETQYF.